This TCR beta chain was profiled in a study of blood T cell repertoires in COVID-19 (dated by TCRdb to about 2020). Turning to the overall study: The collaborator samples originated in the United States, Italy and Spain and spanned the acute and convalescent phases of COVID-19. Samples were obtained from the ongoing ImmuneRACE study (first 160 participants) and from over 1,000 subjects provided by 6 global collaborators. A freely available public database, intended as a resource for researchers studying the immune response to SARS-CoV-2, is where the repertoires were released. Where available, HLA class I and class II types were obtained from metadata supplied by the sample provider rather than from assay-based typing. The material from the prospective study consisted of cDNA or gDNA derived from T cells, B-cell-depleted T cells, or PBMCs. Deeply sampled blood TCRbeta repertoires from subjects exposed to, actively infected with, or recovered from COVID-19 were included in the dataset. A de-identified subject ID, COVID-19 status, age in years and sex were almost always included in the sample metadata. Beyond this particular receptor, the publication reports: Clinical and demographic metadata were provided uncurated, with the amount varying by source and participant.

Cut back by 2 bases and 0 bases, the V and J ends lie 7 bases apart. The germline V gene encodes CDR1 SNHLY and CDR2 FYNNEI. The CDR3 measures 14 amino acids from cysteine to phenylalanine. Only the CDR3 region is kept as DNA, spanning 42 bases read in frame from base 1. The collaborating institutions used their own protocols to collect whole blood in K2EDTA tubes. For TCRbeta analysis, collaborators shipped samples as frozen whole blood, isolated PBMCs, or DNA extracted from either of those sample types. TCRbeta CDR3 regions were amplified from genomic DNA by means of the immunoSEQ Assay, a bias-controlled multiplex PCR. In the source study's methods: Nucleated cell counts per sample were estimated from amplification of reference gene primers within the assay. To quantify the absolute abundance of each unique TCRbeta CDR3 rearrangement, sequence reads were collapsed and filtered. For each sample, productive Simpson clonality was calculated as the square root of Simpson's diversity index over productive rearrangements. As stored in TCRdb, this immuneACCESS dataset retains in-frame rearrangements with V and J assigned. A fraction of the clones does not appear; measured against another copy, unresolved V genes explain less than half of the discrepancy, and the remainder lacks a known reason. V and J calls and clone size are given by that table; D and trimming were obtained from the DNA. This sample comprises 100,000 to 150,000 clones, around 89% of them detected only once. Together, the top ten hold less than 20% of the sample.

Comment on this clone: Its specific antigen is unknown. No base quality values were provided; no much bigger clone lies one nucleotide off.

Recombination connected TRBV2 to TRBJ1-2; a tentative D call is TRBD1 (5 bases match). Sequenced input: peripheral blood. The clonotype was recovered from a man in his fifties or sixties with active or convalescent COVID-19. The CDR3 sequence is CASSEWGANYGYTF. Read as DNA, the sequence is TGTGCCAGCAGTGAATGGGGGGCTAACTATGGCTACACCTTC.